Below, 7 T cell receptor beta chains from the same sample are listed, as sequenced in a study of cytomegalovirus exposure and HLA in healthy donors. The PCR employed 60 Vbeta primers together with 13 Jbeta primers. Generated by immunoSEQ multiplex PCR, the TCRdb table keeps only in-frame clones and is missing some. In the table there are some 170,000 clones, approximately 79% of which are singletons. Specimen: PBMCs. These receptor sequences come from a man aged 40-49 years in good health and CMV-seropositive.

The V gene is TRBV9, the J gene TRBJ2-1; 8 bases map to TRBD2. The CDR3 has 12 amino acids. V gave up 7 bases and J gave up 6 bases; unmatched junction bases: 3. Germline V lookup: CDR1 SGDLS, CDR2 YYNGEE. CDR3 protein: CASSGLANEQFF. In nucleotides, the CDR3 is TGTGCCAGCTCCGGACTAGCCAATGAGCAGTTCTTC.

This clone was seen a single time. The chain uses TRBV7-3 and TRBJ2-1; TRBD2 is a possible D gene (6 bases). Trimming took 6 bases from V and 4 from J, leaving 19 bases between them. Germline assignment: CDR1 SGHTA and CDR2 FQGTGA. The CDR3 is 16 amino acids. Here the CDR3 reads CASSKREPGLYNEQFF. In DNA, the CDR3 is TGTGCCAGCAGTAAGAGGGAACCGGGACTTTACAATGAGCAGTTCTTC.

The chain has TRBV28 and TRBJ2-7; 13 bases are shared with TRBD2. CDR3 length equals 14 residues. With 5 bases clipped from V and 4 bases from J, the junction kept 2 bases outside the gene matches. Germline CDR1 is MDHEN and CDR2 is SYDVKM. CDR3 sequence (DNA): TGTGCCAGCAGTACTAGCGGGAGGGGATACGAGCAGTACTTC. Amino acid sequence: CASSTSGRGYEQYF.

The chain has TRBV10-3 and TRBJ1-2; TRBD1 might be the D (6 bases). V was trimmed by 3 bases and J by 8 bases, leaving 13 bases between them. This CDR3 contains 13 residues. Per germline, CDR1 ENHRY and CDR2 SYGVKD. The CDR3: CAISDRDTSGYTF. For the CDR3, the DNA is TGTGCCATCAGTGATCGGGACACCTCCGGCTACACCTTC.

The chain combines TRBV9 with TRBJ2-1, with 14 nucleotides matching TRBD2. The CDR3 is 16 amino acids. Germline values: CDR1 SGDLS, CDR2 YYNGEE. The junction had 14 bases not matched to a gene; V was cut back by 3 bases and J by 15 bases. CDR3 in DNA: TGTGCCAGCAGCGACCGGGGACTAGCGGGAGATGGGTTAATGTTCTTC. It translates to CASSDRGLAGDGLMFF.

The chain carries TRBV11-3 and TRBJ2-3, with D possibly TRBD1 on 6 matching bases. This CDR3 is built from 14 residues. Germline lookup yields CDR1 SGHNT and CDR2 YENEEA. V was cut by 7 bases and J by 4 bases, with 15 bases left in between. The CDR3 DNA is TGTGCCAGCACCCGGGACATTCTGGCAGATACGCAGTATTTT. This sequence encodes CASTRDILADTQYF.

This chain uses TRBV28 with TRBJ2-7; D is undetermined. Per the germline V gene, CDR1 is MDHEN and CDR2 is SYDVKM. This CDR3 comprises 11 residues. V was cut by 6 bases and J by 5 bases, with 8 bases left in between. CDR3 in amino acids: CASRSLDEQYF. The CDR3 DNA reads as TGTGCCAGCAGATCGTTAGACGAGCAGTACTTC.